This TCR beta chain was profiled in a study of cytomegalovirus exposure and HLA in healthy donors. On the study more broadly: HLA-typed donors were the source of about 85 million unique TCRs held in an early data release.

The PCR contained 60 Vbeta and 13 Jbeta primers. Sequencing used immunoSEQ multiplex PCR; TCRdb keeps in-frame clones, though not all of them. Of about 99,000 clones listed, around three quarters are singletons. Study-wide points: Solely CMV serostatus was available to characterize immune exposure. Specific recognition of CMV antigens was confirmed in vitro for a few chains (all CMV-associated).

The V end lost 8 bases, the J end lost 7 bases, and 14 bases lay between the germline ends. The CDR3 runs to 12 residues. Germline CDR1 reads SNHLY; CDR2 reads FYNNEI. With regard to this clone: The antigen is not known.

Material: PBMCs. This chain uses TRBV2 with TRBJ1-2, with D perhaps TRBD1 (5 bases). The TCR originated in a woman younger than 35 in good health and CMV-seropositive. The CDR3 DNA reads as TGTGCCAGCGGTACCAGGGTGAGTGGCTACACCTTC. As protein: CASGTRVSGYTF.